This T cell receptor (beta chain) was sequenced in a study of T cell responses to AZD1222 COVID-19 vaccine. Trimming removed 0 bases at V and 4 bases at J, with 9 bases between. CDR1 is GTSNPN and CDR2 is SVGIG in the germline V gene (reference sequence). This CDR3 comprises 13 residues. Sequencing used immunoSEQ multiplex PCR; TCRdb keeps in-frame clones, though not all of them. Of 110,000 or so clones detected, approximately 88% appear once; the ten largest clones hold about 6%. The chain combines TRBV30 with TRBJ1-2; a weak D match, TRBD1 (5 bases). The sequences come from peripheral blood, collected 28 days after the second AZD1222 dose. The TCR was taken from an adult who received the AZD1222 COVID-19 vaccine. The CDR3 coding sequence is TGTGCCTGGAGTGTACGTGGGGCCTATGGCTACACCTTC. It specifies CAWSVRGAYGYTF.